This TCR beta chain was documented in a study of post-analysis software for immune sequencing data (dated by TCRdb to the mid-2010s). Concerning the study at large: Recorded disease courses included relapsing-remitting, secondary progressive and progressive-relapsing multiple sclerosis, with some patients lacking subtype annotation. Patient repertoires were compared against some twelve previously published healthy control repertoires from donors aged roughly 6 to 28 years. A subset of samples was prepared in parallel using single-end sample barcoding, then pooled and co-amplified after Illumina adapter ligation.

Only a few counts were recorded for this clonotype. Its target antigen remains unknown. No quality values exist for individual bases; no much larger clone is one base distant. To demonstrate the VDJtools post-analysis software, the study profiled TCR beta repertoires from the peripheral blood of some 13 young patients with multiple sclerosis. The patients with multiple sclerosis were children and adolescents between about 6 and 17 years of age. CDR1 and CDR2 are read off the germline V gene as SGHTA and FQGNSA. From the cysteine through the phenylalanine, the CDR3 covers 14 amino acids. Left in the record is the CDR3 DNA by itself, 42 bases read in frame from the first base. V is shortened by 5 bases, J by 5 bases, and the region joining them spans 16 bases. The method behind the library was PCR. Instrument used: Illumina HiSeq 2500. Unique molecular identifiers were incorporated into TCR beta cDNA libraries to reduce PCR and sequencing biases. About 500,000 cDNA molecules were obtained for every 1 to 10 million input T cells, so each molecule roughly corresponded to one T cell. The patient libraries were prepared and sequenced with the same protocol used for the earlier healthy control dataset. Samples belonging to the same batch were prepared together, multiplexed and sequenced on a shared HiSeq lane. For the original study's pipeline: Raw barcoded reads were processed with MIGEC, discarding single-read molecular identifier groups before consensus assembly and CDR3 extraction. Clonotype tables were post-analysed with VDJtools, and diversity was normalized by down-sampling all datasets to the smallest sample size. Repertoire overlap clustering matched CDR3 amino acid but not nucleotide sequences to correct batch-related cross-sample contamination. TCRdb trimmed the raw reads at Q25, called clones with MiXCR and kept productive beta chains. Rows matching on CDR3 protein sequence are summarized as one entry with the most common DNA and genes. TCRdb assigned the V and J calls; the authors' analysis was not used. The sample table shows under 900,000 distinct CDR3 sequences, and roughly half are seen once. 4.6% of the sample is in the top ten clones.

The paper as a whole reports these results and caveats: The control group was slightly older than the multiple sclerosis patient group. Multiple sclerosis patients had significantly lower normalized Chao1 diversity than controls, a result that suggests substantial peripheral T-cell clonal expansion. A handful of TRBV segments, including TRBV5-6, TRBV5-1 and TRBV20-1, were significantly more frequent in patients than controls. Strong co-clustering of samples prepared in the same batch was shown by direct clustering with F measure, prompting a batch-effect correction.

The chain links TRBV7-2 with TRBJ2-7; the D segment could be TRBD2, given 6 matching bases. The sequence was obtained from a girl aged 5-17 years with multiple sclerosis. The sequenced sample was blood. The nucleotide sequence reads as follows: TGTGCCAGCAGCGCTGGCGGGGCTACTAACGAGCAGTACTTC. This codes for CASSAGGATNEQYF.